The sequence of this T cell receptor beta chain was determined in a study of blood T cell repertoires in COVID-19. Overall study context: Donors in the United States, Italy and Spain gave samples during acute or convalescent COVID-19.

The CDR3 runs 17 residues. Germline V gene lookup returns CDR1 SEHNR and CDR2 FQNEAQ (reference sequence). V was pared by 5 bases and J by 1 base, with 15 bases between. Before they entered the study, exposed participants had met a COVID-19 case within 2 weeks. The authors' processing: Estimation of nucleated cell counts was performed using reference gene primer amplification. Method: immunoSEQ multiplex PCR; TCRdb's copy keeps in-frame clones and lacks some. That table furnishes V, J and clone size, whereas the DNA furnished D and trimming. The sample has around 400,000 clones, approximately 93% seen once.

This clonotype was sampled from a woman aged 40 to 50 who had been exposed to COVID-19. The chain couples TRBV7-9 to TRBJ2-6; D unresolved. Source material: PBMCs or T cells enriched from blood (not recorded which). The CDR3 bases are TGTGCCAGCAGCAGACAAAGTCATCCGTCTGGGGCCAACGTCCTGACTTTC. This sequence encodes CASSRQSHPSGANVLTF.